This passage covers 15 T cell receptor beta chains from one sample sequenced in a study of blood T cell repertoires in COVID-19. Data came from immunoSEQ multiplex PCR; TCRdb stores just in-frame clones and leaves some out. The sample records about 170,000 clones, around four fifths being singletons. Sequenced material: peripheral blood. Receptors originate from a woman of 80 years or more with COVID-19, enrolled during active disease.

The chain has TRBV5-1 and TRBJ2-7; TRBD2 matches 11 bases. V lost 2 bases, J lost 0 bases, and 4 bases stayed unmatched. Germline loops: CDR1 SGHRS, CDR2 YFSETQ. This CDR3 has 16 amino acids. DNA for the CDR3: TGCGCCAGCAGCTTTAGCGGGAGGGAAGGCTCCTACGAGCAGTACTTC. Translating it yields CASSFSGREGSYEQYF.

J is TRBJ2-7 and V is TRBV2; TRBD1 matches at 8 bases. The junction had 15 bases not matched to a gene; V was cut back by 6 bases and J by 11 bases. The V gene's germline CDR1 is SNHLY and CDR2 FYNNEI. This CDR3 has 14 residues. The CDR3 loop reads CASRAQGGGRFKYF. DNA for the CDR3: TGTGCCAGCAGGGCACAGGGGGGCGGTCGTTTTAAGTACTTC.

This sequence joins TRBV27 and TRBJ2-1; TRBD2 matches at 7 bases. Trimming at V came to 3 bases and at J to 0 bases, leaving 2 bases not matched to a gene. Germline V gives CDR1 MNHEY, CDR2 SMNVEV (reference sequence). The CDR3 runs to 15 residues. CDR3 in DNA: TGTGCCAGCAGTTTTTCTAGCGGCTCCTACAATGAGCAGTTCTTC. Encoded protein: CASSFSSGSYNEQFF.

The J gene is TRBJ2-1, the V gene TRBV6-2 or TRBV6-3; 10 bases match TRBD2. The CDR3 consists of 15 residues. Trimming cost V 1 base and J 8 bases; bases outside gene matches: 5. Germline CDR1 and CDR2: MNHEY and SVGEGT. The CDR3 here is CASSYLAGGGDEQFF. The CDR3 nucleotides read TGTGCCAGCAGTTACTTAGCGGGAGGAGGAGATGAGCAGTTCTTC.

The gene calls are TRBV10-3 and TRBJ2-3, with 7 bases identical to TRBD2. The CDR3 has 15 residues. Trimming took 4 bases from V and 3 from J; bases not matched to a gene: 7. Germline V gives CDR1 ENHRY, CDR2 SYGVKD. The CDR3 is CAISGGPGGTDTQYF. In DNA form, the CDR3 reads TGTGCCATCAGTGGAGGTCCGGGGGGTACAGATACGCAGTATTTT.

The chain joins TRBV13 to TRBJ1-5, with 7 bases aligning to TRBD1. V dropped 5 bases and J dropped 7; count of bases not matched to a gene: 5. The CDR3 has 13 amino acids. Germline CDR1 reads PRHDT; CDR2 reads FYEKMQ (reference sequence). CDR3 DNA: TGTGCCAGCAGCCGGACAGGCGGGCAGCCCCAGCATTTT. Protein: CASSRTGGQPQHF.

V gene TRBV5-1 combines with J gene TRBJ1-6; 8 nucleotides align to TRBD1. With V trimmed by 4 bases and J by 7 bases, 10 bases remained unmatched. The germline gives CDR1 SGHRS, CDR2 YFSETQ. The CDR3 is made up of 16 amino acids. The CDR3 region has the DNA TGCGCCAGCAGCCAGACAGGGGCCAATGGGAATTCACCCCTCCACTTT. Protein product: CASSQTGANGNSPLHF.

J is TRBJ2-1 and V is TRBV6-4; possibly TRBD1 for D (6 bases). Trimming took 4 bases from V and 7 from J, leaving 11 bases between them. The V gene's germline CDR1 is MRHNA and CDR2 SNTAGT. The CDR3 has 13 amino acids. The CDR3 DNA sequence: TGTGCCAGCAGTGCACAGGGAGCAAATGAGCAGTTCTTC. The encoded protein is CASSAQGANEQFF.

V gene TRBV19 combines with J gene TRBJ2-1, with 9 bases identical to TRBD2. V shed 5 bases, J shed 8 bases, and the junction held 16 bases outside the gene matches. CDR1 is LNHDA and CDR2 is SQIVND in the germline V gene (reference sequence). The CDR3 is made up of 17 amino acids. Here the CDR3 DNA reads TGTGCCAGTAGTGCCCTCCTGGTTCGCGGGAGGGGGGATGAGCAGTTCTTC. Translated, it gives CASSALLVRGRGDEQFF.

V gene TRBV11-2 combines with J gene TRBJ2-7; TRBD2 aligns across 7 bases. The germline V gene has CDR1 SGHAT and CDR2 FQNNGV. The CDR3 runs 17 residues. With 5 bases clipped from V and 2 bases from J, the junction kept 15 bases outside the gene matches. The CDR3 sequence: CASSRVHGGWRTYEQYF. CDR3 nucleotide sequence: TGTGCCAGCAGCCGAGTTCACGGGGGGTGGAGAACCTACGAGCAGTACTTC.

This rearrangement joins TRBV7-9 to TRBJ2-3; 7 bases line up with TRBD1. The CDR3 covers 17 residues. Looked up from germline, CDR1 is SEHNR and CDR2 is FQNEAQ (reference sequence). V was pared by 5 bases and J by 1 base, with 12 bases of the junction left unmatched. In DNA, the CDR3 is TGTGCCAGCAGCGCAGTCCCTGGACAGGTCGGCACAGATACGCAGTATTTT. Translating it yields CASSAVPGQVGTDTQYF.

The V call is TRBV18, the J call TRBJ1-3; 9 nucleotides agree with TRBD1. Trimming removed 2 bases from V and 0 bases from J; junction bases left unmatched: 2. CDR3 size: 16 residues. Germline V lookup: CDR1 KGHSH, CDR2 LQKENI. As DNA, the CDR3 is TGTGCCAGCTCACCAAAGGGACAGGGCTCTGGAAACACCATATATTTT. This encodes CASSPKGQGSGNTIYF. Full variable domain (remainder filled in from reference TRBV18 and TRBJ1-3): NAGVMQNPRHLVRRRGQEARLRCSPMKGHSHVYWYRQLPEEGLKFMVYLQKENIIDESGMPKERFSAEFPKEGPSILRIQQVVRGDSAAYFCASSPKGQGSGNTIYFGEGSWLTVV.

This rearrangement joins TRBV5-4 to TRBJ1-2; 7 nucleotides align to TRBD1. Per germline, CDR1 SGHNT and CDR2 YYREEE (reference sequence). The CDR3 covers 15 residues. Trimming took 2 bases from V and 8 from J; bases not matched to a gene: 12. The CDR3 protein is CASSLGGGGRGGYTF. CDR3 DNA: TGTGCCAGCAGCTTAGGGGGCGGTGGCCGAGGGGGCTACACCTTC.

The chain combines TRBV18 with TRBJ2-5, with 12 positions matching TRBD1. The CDR3 is made up of 17 amino acids. V shed 4 bases, J shed 5 bases, and the junction held 11 bases outside the gene matches. The germline V gene has CDR1 KGHSH and CDR2 LQKENI. The DNA for the CDR3 is TGTGCCAGCTCACTGGTCCGGGACAGGGGGCTTGTGGAGACCCAGTACTTC. Translation gives CASSLVRDRGLVETQYF.

This clone was detected only once. The chain carries TRBV18 and TRBJ2-4, with 8 bases fitting TRBD1. CDR1 KGHSH and CDR2 LQKENI come from the germline V gene. This CDR3 region has 16 residues. J lost 8 bases, V lost 3 bases, and 12 bases had no gene match. The CDR3 protein is CASSPLGRGLAHIQYF. The CDR3 nucleotides read TGTGCCAGCTCACCCCTAGGCAGGGGGCTTGCTCACATTCAGTACTTC.